Below are 5 T cell receptor beta chains sequenced from a single sample in a study of cytomegalovirus exposure and HLA in healthy donors. In the PCR, 60 Vbeta and 13 Jbeta primers were used. Some clones are missing from TCRdb's copy, which holds only in-frame ones; the method was immunoSEQ multiplex PCR. This sample has roughly 200,000 clones; around 73% occur once, and the top ten carry nearly 3%. The sequenced sample was PBMCs. These receptors all come from a woman aged 25-40 years in good health and CMV-seronegative.

The chain recombines TRBV13 with TRBJ2-1; TRBD2 agrees at 11 bases. CDR1 is PRHDT and CDR2 is FYEKMQ in the germline V gene (reference sequence). The ends lost 4 bases at V and 4 bases at J; junction bases unmatched: 3. This CDR3 is 15 amino acids long. The CDR3, as DNA: TGTGCCAGCAGCTCGGGACTAGCGGCTTACAATGAGCAGTTCTTC. Translating gives CASSSGLAAYNEQFF.

The sample holds a few counts of this clone. The CDR3 loop is CASSAGTGDYEQYF. CDR3 nucleotides: TGTGCCAGCAGCGCCGGGACAGGAGACTACGAGCAGTACTTC. The V gene is TRBV5-6, the J gene TRBJ2-7, with TRBD1 matching over 8 bases. The CDR3 spans 14 residues. The ends lost 4 bases at V and 3 bases at J; junction bases unmatched: 6. Germline V lookup: CDR1 SGHDT, CDR2 YYEEEE. The entire variable domain, with the rest obtained from reference TRBV5-6 and TRBJ2-7, is as follows: DAGVTQSPTHLIKTRGQQVTLRCSPKSGHDTVSWYQQALGQGPQFIFQYYEEEERQRGNFPDRFSGHQFPNYSSELNVNALLLGDSALYLCASSAGTGDYEQYFGPGTRLTVT.

J is TRBJ2-7 and V is TRBV6-1, with 12 bases matching TRBD2. Per the germline V gene, CDR1 is MNHNS and CDR2 is SASEGT. The CDR3 runs 15 residues. The J segment lost 4 bases and the V segment lost 5 bases, leaving 6 bases of the junction unmatched. Written as DNA, the CDR3 is TGTGCCAGCAGTCCCCGGACTAGCGGGGATTACGAGCAGTACTTC. This sequence encodes CASSPRTSGDYEQYF.

The chain uses TRBV6-1 and TRBJ2-3; 9 nucleotides match TRBD2. Germline V gene lookup returns CDR1 MNHNS and CDR2 SASEGT. Losses at the gene ends were 6 bases for V and 8 bases for J; bases not matched to a gene: 3. This CDR3 comprises 12 residues. Here the CDR3 reads CASRLAGSTQYF. CDR3 DNA: TGTGCCAGCAGGCTAGCGGGGAGTACGCAGTATTTT.

The CDR3 nucleotides are TGTGCCACCAGCAGAGGCGGGGGGTTTCAGGAGACCCAGTACTTC. Encoded protein: CATSRGGGFQETQYF. The rearrangement uses TRBV15 and TRBJ2-5, with TRBD2 matching over 8 bases. The CDR3 length is 15 residues. From germline, CDR1 is LNHNV and CDR2 YYDKDF (reference sequence). V gave up 1 base and J gave up 5 bases; unmatched junction bases: 6. The variable domain in full, completed from reference TRBV15 and TRBJ2-5, reads DAMVIQNPRYQVTQFGKPVTLSCSQTLNHNVMYWYQQKSSQAPKLLFHYYDKDFNNEADTPDNFQSRRPNTSFCFLDIRSPGLGDTAMYLCATSRGGGFQETQYFGPGTRLLVL.